These 5 T cell receptor beta chains were all obtained from the same sample, sequenced in a study of T-cell reconstitution after alpha-beta-depleted transplantation in children. Unique molecular identifiers were incorporated into the prepared TCRbeta library. Via MiXCR, TCRdb re-called the PCR reads, giving one row per CDR3 protein. This sample yields about 500,000 distinct CDR3 sequences, of which about 30% are seen a single time; approximately 2.3% belongs to the top ten. The sample here was PBMCs from the stem cell graft donor, taken from the stem cell graft. The receptors derive from a human donor who donated a stem cell graft to a child with aplastic anemia.

This clonotype was found a few times. The J gene is TRBJ2-7, the V gene TRBV7-9; D remains unclear. V dropped 3 bases and J dropped 3 bases, with 6 bases sitting between them. The germline gives CDR1 SEHNR, CDR2 FQNEAQ (reference sequence). The CDR3 totals 12 residues. CDR3 region: CASSFGLYEQYV. The CDR3 region has the DNA TGTGCCAGCAGCTTCGGCCTCTACGAGCAGTACGTC.

The V gene is TRBV12-3 or TRBV12-4, the J gene TRBJ1-2; possibly TRBD1 for D (6 bases). Between the trimmed V and J ends, which lost 6 bases and 6 bases, there was a span of 14 bases. The CDR3 has 13 residues. The CDR3 region is CASSGVTGNGYTF. The CDR3 DNA reads TGTGCCAGCAGCGGAGTAACAGGGAATGGCTACACCTTC.

The rearrangement joins TRBV30 to TRBJ2-7, with 11 bases aligning to TRBD1. Trimming cost V 0 bases and J 4 bases; bases outside gene matches: 5. Germline V lookup: CDR1 GTSNPN, CDR2 SVGIG (reference sequence). CDR3 size: 15 residues. CDR3 coding DNA: TGTGCCTGGAGTGTACGGACAGGGGGCTGGTACGAGCAGTACTTC. Its translation is CAWSVRTGGWYEQYF.

This clonotype was seen a few times. The chain carries TRBV9 and TRBJ1-2, with 11 bases fitting TRBD1. V lost 4 bases, J lost 6 bases, and 8 bases stayed unmatched. CDR1 and CDR2 (germline): SGDLS, YYNGEE. The CDR3 is 15 residues long. CDR3 bases: TGTGCCAGCAGCCCCCGGACAGGGGGCGAAAATGGCTACACCTTC. Translation gives CASSPRTGGENGYTF.

J is TRBJ2-3 and V is TRBV3-1, with 8 bases fitting TRBD2. The germline gives CDR1 LGHDT, CDR2 YNNKEL (reference sequence). CDR3 length: 16 residues. J was trimmed by 5 bases and V by 3 bases; bases with no gene match: 10. The CDR3 nucleotides are TGTGCCAGCAGCCAGATGGGAAGCGGGAGTGGAGATACGCAGTATTTT. Translating it yields CASSQMGSGSGDTQYF.